This T cell receptor beta chain originates from a study of blood T cell repertoires in COVID-19. Study in general: Acute-phase and convalescent COVID-19 samples originated in the United States, Italy and Spain. PBMCs, B-cell-depleted T cells, or T cells provided the cDNA or gDNA that made up the material.

How the authors handled the data: Quantification of nucleated cells was approximated via reference gene primer amplification. Method: immunoSEQ multiplex PCR; TCRdb's copy keeps in-frame clones and lacks some. The DNA was the basis for D and trimming; V, J and clone size are from that table. The sample shows about 36,000 clones, 90% of them seen only once. Germline CDR1 reads DFQATT; CDR2 reads SNEGSKA (reference sequence). This CDR3 spans 10 amino acids. Deletions cut 4 bases from V and 5 bases from J, with 6 bases between. The receptor was isolated from a human donor in a cohort sampled during active COVID-19. Input material: peripheral blood. V usage is TRBV20-1 and J usage is TRBJ2-7; D is unclear. The CDR3 region is CSAIRNEQYF. For the CDR3, the DNA is TGCAGTGCTATCAGGAACGAGCAGTACTTC.